The rows below give T cell receptor beta chains drawn from one sample of a study of the immune and genomic landscape of osteosarcoma. Sequencing used immunoSEQ multiplex PCR; TCRdb keeps in-frame clones, though not all of them. Of more than 1,100 clones in the sample, around 75% were seen once. The sequenced sample consisted of metastatic tumor tissue from the lung. These receptors originate from a woman aged 25-40 years with osteosarcoma. The CDR3 runs from the conserved cysteine through the conserved F or W. The D gene is left open where the match is weak. A clone size is listed for some rows: how often the clone was seen (once, few, many), or a class if it is expanded.

D gene: TRBD1
V gene: TRBV6-1
clone size: NA
J gene: TRBJ1-2
CDR3 protein: CASSVDGRDRVYGYTF
CDR3 DNA: TGTGCCAGCAGTGTGGACGGCCGGGACAGGGTCTATGGCTACACCTTC

D gene: NA
V gene: TRBV10-2
clone size: few
J gene: TRBJ2-5
CDR3 protein: CASSEDLEGDQYF
CDR3 DNA: TGCGCCAGCAGTGAGGACCTCGAGGGTGACCAGTACTTC

D gene: TRBD1
V gene: TRBV19
clone size: NA
J gene: TRBJ1-2
CDR3 protein: CASKQGAYGYTF
CDR3 DNA: TGTGCCAGTAAACAGGGGGCGTATGGCTACACCTTC

D gene: TRBD1
V gene: TRBV10-1
clone size: NA
J gene: TRBJ1-4
CDR3 protein: CARGQGSAKLFF
CDR3 DNA: TGCGCCAGAGGACAGGGGAGTGCGAAACTGTTTTTT

D gene: NA
V gene: TRBV15
clone size: NA
J gene: TRBJ2-3
CDR3 protein: CATSRDGGPDGNTQYF
CDR3 DNA: TGTGCCACCAGCAGAGATGGGGGGCCCGACGGGAATACGCAGTATTTT

D gene: TRBD1
V gene: TRBV5-1
clone size: NA
J gene: TRBJ1-2
CDR3 protein: CASSLAGGVGQGNAYGYTF
CDR3 DNA: TGCGCCAGCAGCTTGGCCGGTGGGGTCGGACAGGGGAATGCCTATGGCTACACCTTC

D gene: NA
V gene: TRBV2
clone size: NA
J gene: TRBJ1-2
CDR3 protein: CASSETAGLPYGYTF
CDR3 DNA: TGTGCCAGCAGTGAGACAGCCGGCCTCCCTTATGGCTACACCTTC

D gene: TRBD1
V gene: TRBV27
clone size: NA
J gene: TRBJ1-3
CDR3 protein: CASSLGTGPSSGNTIYF
CDR3 DNA: TGTGCCAGCAGCCTCGGGACAGGGCCGAGCTCTGGAAACACCATATATTTT

D gene: NA
V gene: TRBV7-9
clone size: once
J gene: TRBJ2-5
CDR3 protein: CASSGGQLNQETQYF
CDR3 DNA: TGTGCCAGCAGTGGCGGACAGCTTAATCAAGAGACCCAGTACTTC

D gene: TRBD1
V gene: TRBV5-1
clone size: NA
J gene: TRBJ2-2
CDR3 protein: CASRFPGGLTGELFF
CDR3 DNA: TGCGCCAGCCGATTCCCAGGGGGATTAACCGGGGAGCTGTTTTTT

D gene: TRBD2
V gene: TRBV7-9
clone size: NA
J gene: TRBJ2-5
CDR3 protein: CASSLVGLADHQETQYF
CDR3 DNA: TGTGCCAGCAGCTTGGTAGGACTAGCGGACCACCAAGAGACCCAGTACTTC

D gene: NA
V gene: TRBV6-5
clone size: NA
J gene: TRBJ1-5
CDR3 protein: CASSYRGANQPQHF
CDR3 DNA: TGTGCCAGCAGTTACAGGGGGGCCAATCAGCCCCAGCATTTT

D gene: NA
V gene: TRBV5-8
clone size: NA
J gene: TRBJ2-5
CDR3 protein: CASSFVETQYF
CDR3 DNA: TGTGCCAGCAGCTTTGTGGAGACCCAGTACTTC

D gene: TRBD2
V gene: TRBV6-1
clone size: few
J gene: TRBJ2-2
CDR3 protein: CASILGLDSAGELFF
CDR3 DNA: TGTGCCAGCATCCTGGGACTAGACAGCGCCGGGGAGCTGTTTTTT

D gene: TRBD2
V gene: TRBV5-8
clone size: NA
J gene: TRBJ2-1
CDR3 protein: CASSLRGGGRYNEQFF
CDR3 DNA: TGTGCCAGCAGCTTGAGGGGCGGGGGGCGATACAATGAGCAGTTCTTC

D gene: NA
V gene: TRBV28
clone size: NA
J gene: TRBJ2-7
CDR3 protein: CASSPRPSLSYEQYF
CDR3 DNA: TGTGCCAGCAGTCCAAGACCTTCCCTCTCCTACGAGCAGTACTTC

D gene: TRBD1
V gene: TRBV28
clone size: once
J gene: TRBJ2-1
CDR3 protein: CASSPGTGGRYEQFF
CDR3 DNA: TGTGCCAGCAGCCCCGGGACAGGAGGCCGGTATGAGCAGTTCTTC

D gene: TRBD1
V gene: TRBV27
clone size: NA
J gene: TRBJ2-3
CDR3 protein: CASSLSRGLVTDTQYF
CDR3 DNA: TGTGCCAGCAGTTTATCCAGGGGGCTGGTCACAGATACGCAGTATTTT

D gene: TRBD1
V gene: TRBV6-5
clone size: NA
J gene: TRBJ1-5
CDR3 protein: CASSYSGTATGPQHF
CDR3 DNA: TGTGCCAGCAGTTACTCAGGGACAGCAACCGGGCCCCAGCATTTT

D gene: NA
V gene: TRBV5-1
clone size: NA
J gene: TRBJ2-1
CDR3 protein: CASSFFLYNEQFF
CDR3 DNA: TGCGCCAGCAGCTTTTTCCTCTACAATGAGCAGTTCTTC

D gene: TRBD1
V gene: TRBV19
clone size: NA
J gene: TRBJ1-5
CDR3 protein: CASRLLGQGLQPQHF
CDR3 DNA: TGTGCCAGTAGACTTCTCGGACAGGGCTTACAGCCCCAGCATTTT

D gene: TRBD2
V gene: TRBV7-9
clone size: NA
J gene: TRBJ2-7
CDR3 protein: CASSLVGGGHYEQYF
CDR3 DNA: TGTGCCAGCAGCTTAGTTGGCGGGGGTCACTACGAGCAGTACTTC

D gene: NA
V gene: TRBV27
clone size: NA
J gene: TRBJ2-1
CDR3 protein: CASSLSLVREQFF
CDR3 DNA: TGTGCCAGCAGTTTATCGCTTGTCCGTGAGCAGTTCTTC

D gene: NA
V gene: TRBV18
clone size: NA
J gene: TRBJ1-1
CDR3 protein: CASSPLGGTTEAFF
CDR3 DNA: TGTGCCAGCTCACCTCTCGGGGGCACCACTGAAGCTTTCTTT

D gene: NA
V gene: TRBV30
clone size: large
J gene: TRBJ2-7
CDR3 protein: CAWSGLGSTYEQYF
CDR3 DNA: TGTGCCTGGAGTGGATTGGGCTCCACCTACGAGCAGTACTTC

D gene: NA
V gene: TRBV10-2
clone size: once
J gene: TRBJ1-5
CDR3 protein: CASSEEYQPQHF
CDR3 DNA: TGCGCCAGCAGTGAAGAATATCAGCCCCAGCATTTT

D gene: TRBD1
V gene: TRBV11-2
clone size: NA
J gene: TRBJ2-2
CDR3 protein: CASRHRTGFGELFF
CDR3 DNA: TGTGCCAGCAGACACAGGACAGGGTTTGGGGAGCTGTTTTTT

D gene: NA
V gene: TRBV27
clone size: few
J gene: TRBJ1-1
CDR3 protein: CASSPSLGEAFF
CDR3 DNA: TGTGCCAGCAGCCCCAGTTTGGGTGAAGCTTTCTTT

D gene: TRBD1
V gene: TRBV18
clone size: NA
J gene: TRBJ2-7
CDR3 protein: CASSPGTGGYEQYF
CDR3 DNA: TGTGCCAGCTCACCCGGGACAGGGGGTTACGAGCAGTACTTC

D gene: NA
V gene: TRBV9
clone size: NA
J gene: TRBJ2-3
CDR3 protein: CASSVAGTTDTQYF
CDR3 DNA: TGTGCCAGCAGCGTAGCGGGGACCACAGATACGCAGTATTTT

D gene: TRBD1
V gene: TRBV19
clone size: NA
J gene: TRBJ2-7
CDR3 protein: CASLGTDSYEQYF
CDR3 DNA: TGTGCCTCCCTCGGGACAGACTCCTACGAGCAGTACTTC

D gene: TRBD1
V gene: TRBV11-3
clone size: NA
J gene: TRBJ2-7
CDR3 protein: CASSRGQGEQYF
CDR3 DNA: TGTGCCAGCAGCCGGGGACAGGGCGAGCAGTACTTC

D gene: NA
V gene: TRBV7-2
clone size: NA
J gene: TRBJ1-3
CDR3 protein: CASSQQVGPSGRDTIYF
CDR3 DNA: TGTGCCAGCAGCCAACAAGTCGGGCCCAGCGGGAGGGACACCATATATTTT

D gene: TRBD2
V gene: TRBV5-4
clone size: NA
J gene: TRBJ2-4
CDR3 protein: CASSLGPQRGLAKNIQYF
CDR3 DNA: TGTGCCAGCAGCTTGGGACCACAGCGGGGTCTAGCCAAAAACATTCAGTACTTC

D gene: NA
V gene: TRBV10-2
clone size: NA
J gene: TRBJ1-5
CDR3 protein: CASSRDNNQPQHF
CDR3 DNA: TGCGCCAGCTCTCGGGATAACAATCAGCCCCAGCATTTT

D gene: TRBD1
V gene: TRBV15
clone size: large
J gene: TRBJ1-1
CDR3 protein: CATSSNRGRNTEAFF
CDR3 DNA: TGTGCCACCAGCAGCAACAGGGGGCGGAACACTGAAGCTTTCTTT